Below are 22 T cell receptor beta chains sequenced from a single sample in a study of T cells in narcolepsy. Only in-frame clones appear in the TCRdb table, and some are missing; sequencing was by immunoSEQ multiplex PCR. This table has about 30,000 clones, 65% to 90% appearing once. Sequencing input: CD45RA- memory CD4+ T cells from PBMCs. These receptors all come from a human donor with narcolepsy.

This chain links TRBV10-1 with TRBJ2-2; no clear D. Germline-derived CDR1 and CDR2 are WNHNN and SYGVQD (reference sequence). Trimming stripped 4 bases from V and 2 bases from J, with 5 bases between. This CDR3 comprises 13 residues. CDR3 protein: CASSGYNTGELFF. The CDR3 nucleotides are TGCGCCAGCAGTGGGTACAACACCGGGGAGCTGTTTTTT.

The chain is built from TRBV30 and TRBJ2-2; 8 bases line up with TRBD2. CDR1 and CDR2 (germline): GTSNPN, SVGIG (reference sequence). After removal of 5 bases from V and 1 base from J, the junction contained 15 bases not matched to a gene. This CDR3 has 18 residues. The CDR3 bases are TGTGCCTGGGACGCCCGCATGCGGGGGGACTTGAACACCGGGGAGCTGTTTTTT. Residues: CAWDARMRGDLNTGELFF.

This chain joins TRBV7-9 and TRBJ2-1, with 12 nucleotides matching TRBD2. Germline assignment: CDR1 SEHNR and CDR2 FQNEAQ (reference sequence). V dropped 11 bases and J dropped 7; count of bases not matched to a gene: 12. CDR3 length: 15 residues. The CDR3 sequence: CALGTSGPEGNEQFF. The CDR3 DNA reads TGTGCCCTAGGGACTAGCGGGCCCGAGGGGAATGAGCAGTTCTTC.

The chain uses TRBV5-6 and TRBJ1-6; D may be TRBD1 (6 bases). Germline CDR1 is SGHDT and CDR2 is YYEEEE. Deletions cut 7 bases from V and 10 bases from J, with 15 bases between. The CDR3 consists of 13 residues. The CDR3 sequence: CASLQGYGSPLHF. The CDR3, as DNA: TGTGCCAGCTTACAGGGATACGGGTCACCCCTCCACTTT.

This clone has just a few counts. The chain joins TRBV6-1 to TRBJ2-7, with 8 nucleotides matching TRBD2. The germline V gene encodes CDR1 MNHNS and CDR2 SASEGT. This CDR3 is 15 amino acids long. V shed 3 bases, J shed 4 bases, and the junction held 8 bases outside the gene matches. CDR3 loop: CASSDGGEGRYEQYF. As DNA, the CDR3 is TGTGCCAGCAGTGACGGGGGGGAGGGCCGGTACGAGCAGTACTTC.

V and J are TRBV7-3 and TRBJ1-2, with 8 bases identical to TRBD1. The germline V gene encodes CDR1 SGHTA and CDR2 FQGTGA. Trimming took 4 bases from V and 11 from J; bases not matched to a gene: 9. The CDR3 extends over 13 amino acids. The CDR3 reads CASSSTEQGAYTF. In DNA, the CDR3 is TGTGCCAGCAGCTCCACCGAGCAGGGGGCATACACCTTC.

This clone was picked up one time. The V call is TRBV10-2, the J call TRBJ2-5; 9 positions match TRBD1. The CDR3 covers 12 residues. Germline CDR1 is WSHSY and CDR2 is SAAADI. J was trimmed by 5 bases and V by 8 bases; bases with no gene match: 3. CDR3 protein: CASGDREETQYF. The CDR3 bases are TGCGCCAGCGGGGACAGGGAGGAGACCCAGTACTTC.

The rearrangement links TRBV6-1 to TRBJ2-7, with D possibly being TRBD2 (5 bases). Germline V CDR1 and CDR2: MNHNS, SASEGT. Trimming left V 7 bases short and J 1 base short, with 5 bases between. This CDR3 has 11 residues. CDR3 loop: CASTGSYEQYF. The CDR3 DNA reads TGTGCCAGCACGGGGTCCTACGAGCAGTACTTC.

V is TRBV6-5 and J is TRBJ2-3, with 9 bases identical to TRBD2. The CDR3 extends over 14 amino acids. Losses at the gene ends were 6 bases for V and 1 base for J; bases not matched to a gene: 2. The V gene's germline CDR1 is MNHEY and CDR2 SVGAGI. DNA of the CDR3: TGTGCCAGCAGCGCGGGGGGGGGCACAGATACGCAGTATTTT. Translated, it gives CASSAGGGTDTQYF.

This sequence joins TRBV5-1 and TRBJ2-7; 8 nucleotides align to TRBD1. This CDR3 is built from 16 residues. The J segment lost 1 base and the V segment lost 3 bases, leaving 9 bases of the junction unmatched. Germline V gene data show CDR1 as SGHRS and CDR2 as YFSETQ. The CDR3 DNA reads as TGCGCCAGCAGCTATATGGGACAGGTGGGGTCCTACGAGCAGTACTTC. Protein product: CASSYMGQVGSYEQYF.

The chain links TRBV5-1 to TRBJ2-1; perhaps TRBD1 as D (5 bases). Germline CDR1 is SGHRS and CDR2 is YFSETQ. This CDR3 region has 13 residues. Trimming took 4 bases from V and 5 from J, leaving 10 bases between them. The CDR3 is CASSTETDNEQFF. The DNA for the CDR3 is TGCGCCAGCAGCACAGAGACAGACAATGAGCAGTTCTTC.

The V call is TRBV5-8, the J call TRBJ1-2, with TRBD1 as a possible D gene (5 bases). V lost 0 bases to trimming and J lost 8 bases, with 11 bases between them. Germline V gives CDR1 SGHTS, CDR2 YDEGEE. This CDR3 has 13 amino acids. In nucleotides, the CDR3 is TGTGCCAGCAGCTTGGAGGCAGGGACCGGCTACACCTTC. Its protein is CASSLEAGTGYTF.

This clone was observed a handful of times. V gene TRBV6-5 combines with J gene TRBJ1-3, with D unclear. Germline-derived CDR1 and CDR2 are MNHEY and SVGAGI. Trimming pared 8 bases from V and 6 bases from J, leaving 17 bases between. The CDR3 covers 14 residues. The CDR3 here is CASSNGGLLNTIYF. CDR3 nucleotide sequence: TGTGCCAGCTCCAATGGCGGCCTGCTAAACACCATATATTTT.

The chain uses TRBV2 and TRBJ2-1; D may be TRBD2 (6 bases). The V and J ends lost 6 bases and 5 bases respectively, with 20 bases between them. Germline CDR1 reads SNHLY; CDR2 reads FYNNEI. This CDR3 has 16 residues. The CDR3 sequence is CASSQRTIKTDNEQFF. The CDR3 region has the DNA TGTGCCAGCAGCCAAAGGACTATCAAAACGGACAATGAGCAGTTCTTC.

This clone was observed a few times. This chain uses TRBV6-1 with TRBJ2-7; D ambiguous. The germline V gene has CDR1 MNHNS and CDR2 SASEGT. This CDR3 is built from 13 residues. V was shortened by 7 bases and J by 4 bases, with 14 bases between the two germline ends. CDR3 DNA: TGTGCCAGCAACCCCTCAGCCAATTACGAGCAGTACTTC. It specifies CASNPSANYEQYF.

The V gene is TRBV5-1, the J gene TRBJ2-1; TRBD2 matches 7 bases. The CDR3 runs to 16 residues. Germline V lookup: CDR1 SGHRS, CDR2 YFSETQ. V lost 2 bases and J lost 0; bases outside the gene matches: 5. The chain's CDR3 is CASSLYGGSSYNEQFF. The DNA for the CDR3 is TGCGCCAGCAGCTTATACGGCGGGAGCTCCTACAATGAGCAGTTCTTC.

The chain's CDR3 is CASKGQGRDGIQYF. The CDR3 coding sequence is TGTGCCAGCAAGGGACAGGGTAGGGATGGCATTCAGTACTTC. The chain couples TRBV9 to TRBJ2-4; 9 positions agree with TRBD1. V trimming: 6 bases; J trimming: 9 bases; junction bases outside the gene matches: 10. The CDR3 is 14 amino acids. The germline CDR1 and CDR2 sequences are SGDLS and YYNGEE.

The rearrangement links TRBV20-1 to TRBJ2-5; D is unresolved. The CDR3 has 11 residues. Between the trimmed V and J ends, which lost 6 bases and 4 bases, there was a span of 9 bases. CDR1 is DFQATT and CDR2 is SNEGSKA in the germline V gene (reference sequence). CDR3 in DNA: TGCAGTGCCACCCTTGGAGAGACCCAGTACTTC. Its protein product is CSATLGETQYF.

CDR3 region: CASSFFWSGNQPQHF. The CDR3 DNA reads as TGTGCCAGCAGCTTTTTCTGGTCAGGCAATCAGCCCCAGCATTTT. The chain combines TRBV7-2 with TRBJ1-5; no reliable D call. This CDR3 is 15 amino acids long. Germline assignment: CDR1 SGHTA and CDR2 FQGNSA. The V gene lost 3 bases and the J gene lost 2 bases, with 11 bases spanning the gap.

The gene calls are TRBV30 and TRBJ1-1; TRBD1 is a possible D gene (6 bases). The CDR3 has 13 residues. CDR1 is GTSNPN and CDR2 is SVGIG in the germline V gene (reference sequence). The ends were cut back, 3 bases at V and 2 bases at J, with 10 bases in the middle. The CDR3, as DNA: TGTGCCTGGAGACAGGGCCGAAACACTGAAGCTTTCTTT. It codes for CAWRQGRNTEAFF.

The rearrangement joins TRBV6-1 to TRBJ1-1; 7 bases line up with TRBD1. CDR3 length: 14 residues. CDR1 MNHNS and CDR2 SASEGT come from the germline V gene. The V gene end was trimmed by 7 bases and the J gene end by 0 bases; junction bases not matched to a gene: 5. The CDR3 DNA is TGTGCCAGCAAGTTGGACAGGCTGAACACTGAAGCTTTCTTT. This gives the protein CASKLDRLNTEAFF.

This chain's CDR3 is CASSLAGPGAKLFF. DNA of the CDR3: TGCGCCAGCAGCTTGGCCGGCCCGGGTGCAAAACTGTTTTTT. V usage is TRBV5-1 and J usage is TRBJ1-4; D is unclear. The CDR3 runs 14 residues. Germline CDR1 and CDR2: SGHRS and YFSETQ. Trimming removed 0 bases from V and 10 bases from J, with 13 bases in between.